This T cell receptor (beta chain) was obtained from a study of breast tumors, draining lymph nodes, adjacent tissues. TCRdb re-called the multiplex PCR reads with MiXCR, one entry per CDR3 protein. The sample records 150,000 to 250,000 distinct CDR3 sequences, around a third being singletons. Samples came from axillary lymph nodes draining the breast cancer. Study-wide points: Data only fit, rather than demonstrated, lymph node origin of most tumor T cells. The data were judged consistent with most tumor T cells coming from lymph node and expanding in tumor.

Trimming took 4 bases from V and 0 from J, leaving 15 bases between them. The CDR3 extends over 17 amino acids. From germline, CDR1 is LNHDA and CDR2 SQIVND (reference sequence). This clonotype was counted ten times or more. Its antigen is not identified. This chain joins TRBV19 and TRBJ1-4, with D possibly TRBD1 on 5 matching bases. The sequenced sample consisted of axillary lymph node tissue. This receptor was identified in a female donor with breast cancer. Some clones in this sample may be carry-over from other donors' samples. The CDR3 is CASSTGPLQATNEKLFF. The CDR3 region has the DNA TGTGCCAGTAGTACGGGACCCCTGCAGGCAACTAATGAAAAACTGTTTTTT.